The rows below give T cell receptor beta chains drawn from one sample of a study of cytomegalovirus exposure and HLA in healthy donors. TCRdb's copy holds only in-frame clones and misses some; the assay was immunoSEQ multiplex PCR. The sample carries some 130,000 clones, around three quarters recorded once. Sequences were obtained from PBMCs. These TCRs come from a woman aged 55-69 years in good health and CMV-seropositive. CDR3s include the opening cysteine and the closing phenylalanine or tryptophan. D genes are given only for firm matches. Clone size is shown for a subset of rows, as once, few, many or a class of expanded clone.

J | size | V | D | length | CDR3 | DNA
TRBJ2-7 | - | TRBV4-1 | - | 15 | CASSQEAGEGYEQYF | TGCGCCAGCAGCCAAGAAGCAGGGGAGGGCTACGAGCAGTACTTC
TRBJ1-6 | few | TRBV7-3 | TRBD1 | 16 | CASSPRGTSYNSPLHF | TGTGCCAGCAGCCCCAGGGGGACCTCCTATAATTCACCCCTCCACTTT
TRBJ1-1 | - | TRBV10-3 | - | 16 | CAISESPRIMNTEAFF | TGTGCCATCAGTGAATCCCCCAGAATCATGAACACTGAAGCTTTCTTT
TRBJ2-2 | - | TRBV4-1 | - | 19 | CASSQDKGLTGVFTGELFF | TGCGCCAGCAGCCAAGATAAGGGTCTCACCGGGGTGTTCACCGGGGAGCTGTTTTTT
TRBJ1-2 | - | TRBV20-1 | - | 11 | CSARVALGYTF | TGCAGTGCTAGGGTGGCCTTGGGCTACACCTTC
TRBJ2-1 | once | TRBV9 | TRBD2 | 17 | CASSLTSGGASYNEQFF | TGTGCCAGCAGCTTGACTAGCGGGGGGGCCTCCTACAATGAGCAGTTCTTC
TRBJ2-2 | - | TRBV19 | TRBD2 | 14 | CASRPSGDTGELFF | TGTGCCAGTAGGCCTAGCGGGGACACCGGGGAGCTGTTTTTT
TRBJ1-4 | - | TRBV9 | TRBD1 | 15 | CASSVEDRGSEKLFF | TGTGCCAGCAGCGTAGAGGACAGGGGAAGTGAAAAACTGTTTTTT
TRBJ2-7 | - | TRBV7-9 | - | 15 | CASSLEGSVSYEQYF | TGTGCCAGCAGCTTAGAAGGTAGCGTCTCCTACGAGCAGTACTTC
TRBJ1-5 | - | TRBV28 | - | 12 | CASSEENQPQHF | TGTGCCAGCAGTGAGGAGAATCAGCCCCAGCATTTT
TRBJ1-2 | - | TRBV19 | TRBD1 | 12 | CASTTGGQGYTF | TGTGCCAGTACTACAGGGGGCCAGGGCTACACCTTC
TRBJ1-4 | - | TRBV15 | - | 14 | CATSRDRGNEKLFF | TGTGCCACCAGCAGAGACAGGGGAAATGAAAAACTGTTTTTT
TRBJ2-3 | few | TRBV19 | - | 14 | CASTEQASTDTQYF | TGTGCCAGTACTGAACAGGCAAGCACAGATACGCAGTATTTT
TRBJ1-2 | - | TRBV7-9 | TRBD1 | 17 | CASSLYTGGPYNYGYTF | TGTGCCAGCAGCTTATATACAGGGGGGCCCTATAACTATGGCTACACCTTC
TRBJ1-2 | few | TRBV7-9 | - | 14 | CASSLDDRFDGYTF | TGTGCCAGCAGCTTAGATGACAGGTTCGATGGCTACACCTTC
TRBJ2-2 | - | TRBV13 | - | 16 | CASSLYRALYTGELFF | TGTGCCAGCAGCTTGTACAGGGCCCTGTATACCGGGGAGCTGTTTTTT
TRBJ2-7 | - | TRBV4-1 | TRBD2 | 17 | CASSHTSGTSGVYEQYF | TGCGCCAGCAGCCATACCTCCGGGACTAGCGGCGTCTACGAGCAGTACTTC
TRBJ1-5 | - | TRBV25-1 | - | 16 | CASSPDPPRGDQPQHF | TGTGCCAGCAGCCCGGACCCCCCCAGGGGAGATCAGCCCCAGCATTTT
TRBJ1-1 | - | TRBV5-1 | - | 13 | CASSLEGYTEASF | TGCGCCAGCAGCTTGGAGGGGTACACTGAAGCTTCCTTT
TRBJ1-5 | - | TRBV4-1 | - | 15 | CASSQVLSSNQPQHF | TGCGCCAGCAGCCAAGTGCTGAGTAGCAATCAGCCCCAGCATTTT
TRBJ2-4 | - | TRBV7-9 | TRBD2 | 13 | CASSSPGGNIQYF | TGTGCCAGCAGCTCCCCGGGGGGGAACATTCAGTACTTC
TRBJ2-7 | - | TRBV5-1 | TRBD1 | 17 | CASSSRLSAGGGYEQYF | TGCGCCAGCAGCTCGCGGCTTAGTGCAGGGGGCGGATACGAGCAGTACTTC
TRBJ2-7 | - | TRBV10-1 | - | 13 | CASSQGSSHEQYF | TGCGCCAGCAGTCAGGGGTCCAGCCACGAGCAGTACTTC
TRBJ1-4 | - | TRBV25-1 | - | 12 | CASSVQGEKLFF | TGTGCCAGCAGTGTACAGGGTGAAAAACTGTTTTTT
TRBJ2-7 | few | TRBV5-1 | TRBD2 | 14 | CASSFRQGGDEQYF | TGCGCCAGCAGCTTTCGGCAGGGAGGGGACGAGCAGTACTTC
TRBJ2-2 | - | TRBV10-3 | TRBD1 | 15 | CAISGMDRGSGELFF | TGTGCCATCAGTGGCATGGACAGGGGATCCGGGGAGCTGTTTTTT
TRBJ2-1 | - | TRBV13 | - | 15 | CASSLDQGRGNEQFF | TGTGCCAGCAGCTTAGACCAGGGGCGTGGCAATGAGCAGTTCTTC